This T cell receptor (beta chain) was sequenced during a study of low-dose radiotherapy and immunotherapy resistance in tumors. Study information: Cohort 2, a group dosed every two weeks at 1 Gy per fraction, received 13 Gy in total over 26 weeks. Oral aspirin at 300 mg was taken daily by patients for four cycles, beginning on cycle 1 day 1.

Time point: after trial treatment. Treatment given: LDRT plus nivolumab, ipilimumab, low-dose cyclophosphamide and aspirin (RACIN trial). Primers used for first-strand cDNA, a TRAV- and TRBV-specific set, covered both alpha and beta chains. Over around 19 PCR cycles, TCRs were amplified from a constant-region primer and V-primer adapter. mRNA that had been isolated underwent amplification through in vitro transcription. MiXCR, run by TCRdb on the reads, gives a single entry per CDR3 protein. The sample lists about 80,000 distinct CDR3 sequences, about a sixth occurring once. Germline V gene data show CDR1 as DFQATT and CDR2 as SNEGSKA (reference sequence). CDR3 size: 15 residues. V lost 0 bases, J lost 5 bases, and 15 bases lay in between.

The TCR was taken from a male donor with prostate cancer. This chain joins TRBV20-1 and TRBJ2-3, with D possibly called TRBD1 or TRBD2 (5 bases each). The material was PBMCs, obtained after low-dose radiotherapy plus immunotherapy. This CDR3 is CSARDAARGVDTQYF. In DNA, the CDR3 is TGCAGTGCTAGAGATGCGGCTAGGGGAGTAGATACGCAGTATTTT.